This T cell receptor beta chain was sequenced during a study of technical replicates of blood from a few donors. Method: immunoSEQ multiplex PCR; TCRdb's copy keeps in-frame clones and lacks some. Of approximately 82,000 clones in the sample, around 92% were seen once. Trimming removed 3 bases from V and 4 bases from J; junction bases left unmatched: 5. The CDR3 contains 15 residues. The V gene's germline CDR1 is MDHEN and CDR2 SYDVKM. The clonotype comes from a human donor in good health. Some clones in this sample may be carry-over from other donors' samples. Sequencing was done on a sample of T cells isolated from PBMCs. J is TRBJ2-7 and V is TRBV28; 11 nucleotides align to TRBD2. CDR3 coding DNA: TGTGCCAGCAGTTTTGGGCTAGCGGGGGGTTACGAGCAGTACTTC. Amino acids: CASSFGLAGGYEQYF. Together with reference TRBV28 and TRBJ2-7, the CDR3 gives the full variable domain: DVKVTQSSRYLVKRTGEKVFLECVQDMDHENMFWYRQDPGLGLRLIYFSYDVKMKEKGDIPEGYSVSREKKERFSLILESASTNQTSMYLCASSFGLAGGYEQYFGPGTRLTVT.